This T cell receptor (beta chain) was profiled in a study of Ad26.COV2.S vaccination and SARS-CoV-2 variants. Profiled with immunoSEQ multiplex PCR; TCRdb holds only in-frame clones, not every one. The sample includes a few hundred thousand clones, around 87% of them seen just once. Germline V lookup: CDR1 LNHDA, CDR2 SQIVND (reference sequence). The junction had 8 bases not matched to a gene; V was cut back by 4 bases and J by 6 bases. The length of the CDR3 is 14 residues. The treatment was: roughly 20 received Ad26.COV2.S at low or high dose, single or two shots; 5 received placebo; per-sample allocation not given. Samples analyzed were those drawn on day 63 after the first vaccine or placebo injection.

The receptor was derived from a person between 18 and 65 years old who received the Ad26.COV2.S COVID-19 vaccine or a placebo. The material sequenced was peripheral blood, taken in a trial of Ad26.COV2.S vaccine versus placebo. The chain links TRBV19 to TRBJ1-2; 7 bases align to TRBD1. As DNA, the CDR3 is TGTGCCAGTAGTACCGGACAGGCTGTGAATGGCTACACCTTC. Its translation: CASSTGQAVNGYTF.